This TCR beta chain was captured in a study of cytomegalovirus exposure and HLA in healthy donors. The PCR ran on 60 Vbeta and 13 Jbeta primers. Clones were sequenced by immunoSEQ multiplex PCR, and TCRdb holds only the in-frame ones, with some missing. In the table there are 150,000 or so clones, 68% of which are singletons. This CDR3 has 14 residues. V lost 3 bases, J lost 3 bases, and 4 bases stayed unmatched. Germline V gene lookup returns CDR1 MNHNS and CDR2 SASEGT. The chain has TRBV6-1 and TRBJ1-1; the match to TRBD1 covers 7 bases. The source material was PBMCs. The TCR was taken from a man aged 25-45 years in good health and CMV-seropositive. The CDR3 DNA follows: TGTGCCAGCAGTGAGTCCGGGACAGACACTGAAGCTTTCTTT. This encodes CASSESGTDTEAFF.